The present entry profiles one TCR beta chain with its context. Its antigen is as yet unknown. Sampling times: baseline, cycle 4 day 1, cycle 7 day 1. Germline CDR1 reads SGHNT; CDR2 reads YENEEA. V shed 2 bases and J shed 2 bases, with 13 bases lying between them. The CDR3 is made up of 15 amino acids. The protocol was immunoSEQ multiplex PCR, while the TCRdb copy is restricted to in-frame clones and leaves out a portion. This sample has about 80,000 clones, with less than 95% found just once. The data originate from a study of OX40 agonist ivuxolimab in advanced cancers. Findings and caveats of the study: Some patients without response likewise showed low normalized clonal expansion.

The source material was CD4+ or CD8+ T cells sorted from blood, sampled in a trial of the OX40 agonist ivuxolimab. The receptor was derived from an adult with an advanced solid tumor such as melanoma, head and neck, liver or kidney cancer. The chain has TRBV11-3 and TRBJ2-7; TRBD1 is a possible D gene (5 bases). CDR3: CASSLRGRNAYEQYF. CDR3 in DNA: TGTGCCAGCAGCTTAAGGGGCAGGAATGCCTACGAGCAGTACTTC.